These T cell receptor beta chains were read from a single sample in a study of blood T cell repertoires in COVID-19. Only in-frame clones appear in the TCRdb table, and some are missing; sequencing was by immunoSEQ multiplex PCR. Of roughly 140,000 clones in the sample, roughly 80% are singletons; the top ten hold 6.2%. The sample was PBMCs or T cells enriched from blood (not recorded which). These receptor sequences come from a woman aged 40 to 50 who had recovered from COVID-19. Both conserved end residues are part of each CDR3. Each record gives: J gene, V gene, clone size, D gene, CDR3 protein, CDR3 DNA. The D gene is left open where the match is weak. Rows may omit the clone size; those that give it use once, few, many or a size class.

j_gene: TRBJ2-1; v_gene: TRBV4-1; abundance: -; d_gene: TRBD2; CDR3aa: CASSQGGGRARHEQFF; CDR3nt: TGCGCCAGCAGCCAAGGCGGCGGGAGGGCCAGGCATGAGCAGTTCTTC
j_gene: TRBJ2-7; v_gene: TRBV4-2; abundance: -; d_gene: -; CDR3aa: CASSQFGGGSSPYEQYF; CDR3nt: TGTGCCAGCAGCCAATTCGGGGGCGGGAGTAGTCCCTACGAGCAGTACTTC
j_gene: TRBJ1-2; v_gene: TRBV19; abundance: few; d_gene: TRBD1; CDR3aa: CASSDGQGYGYTF; CDR3nt: TGTGCCAGTAGTGATGGACAGGGTTATGGCTACACCTTC
j_gene: TRBJ2-2; v_gene: TRBV19; abundance: -; d_gene: TRBD1; CDR3aa: CASTATGAGELFF; CDR3nt: TGTGCCAGTACCGCCACAGGGGCCGGGGAGCTGTTTTTT
j_gene: TRBJ1-1; v_gene: TRBV7-8; abundance: -; d_gene: -; CDR3aa: CASSSREEAFF; CDR3nt: TGTGCCAGCAGCAGCCGGGAGGAGGCTTTCTTT
j_gene: TRBJ1-3; v_gene: TRBV11-2; abundance: -; d_gene: TRBD1; CDR3aa: CASSWDSSSGNTIYF; CDR3nt: TGTGCCAGCAGTTGGGACAGCAGCTCTGGAAACACCATATATTTT
j_gene: TRBJ2-1; v_gene: TRBV5-1; abundance: -; d_gene: TRBD1; CDR3aa: CASSLGQGAQNEQFF; CDR3nt: TGCGCCAGCAGCTTAGGACAGGGGGCGCAAAATGAGCAGTTCTTC
j_gene: TRBJ2-7; v_gene: TRBV5-8; abundance: -; d_gene: -; CDR3aa: CASSLVTGSYEQYF; CDR3nt: TGTGCCAGCAGCTTGGTGACAGGATCCTACGAGCAGTACTTC
j_gene: TRBJ2-1; v_gene: TRBV7-8; abundance: -; d_gene: -; CDR3aa: CASSPGRGPVYNEQFF; CDR3nt: TGTGCCAGCAGCCCCGGGCGGGGGCCCGTCTACAATGAGCAGTTCTTC
j_gene: TRBJ2-7; v_gene: TRBV3-1/TRBV3-2; abundance: -; d_gene: -; CDR3aa: CASSQGLVHEQYF; CDR3nt: TGTGCCAGCAGCCAAGGACTAGTACACGAGCAGTACTTC
j_gene: TRBJ1-1; v_gene: TRBV7-9; abundance: -; d_gene: -; CDR3aa: CASSFQGLNTEAFF; CDR3nt: TGTGCCAGCAGCTTTCAGGGATTGAACACTGAAGCTTTCTTT
j_gene: TRBJ1-2; v_gene: TRBV9; abundance: -; d_gene: -; CDR3aa: CASSVDQGRDGYTF; CDR3nt: TGTGCCAGCAGCGTAGACCAGGGGAGGGATGGCTACACCTTC
j_gene: TRBJ1-2; v_gene: TRBV2; abundance: -; d_gene: -; CDR3aa: CASAETQPYNYGYTF; CDR3nt: TGTGCCTCAGCAGAGACACAGCCATATAACTATGGCTACACCTTC
j_gene: TRBJ1-5; v_gene: TRBV19; abundance: -; d_gene: TRBD1; CDR3aa: CASTQTGQGNQPQHF; CDR3nt: TGTGCCAGTACCCAGACAGGGCAAGGCAATCAGCCCCAGCATTTT
j_gene: TRBJ1-5; v_gene: TRBV6-5; abundance: once; d_gene: -; CDR3aa: CASSPTGLGPQHF; CDR3nt: TGTGCCAGCAGTCCAACAGGGTTGGGTCCCCAGCATTTT
j_gene: TRBJ1-2; v_gene: TRBV12-3/TRBV12-4; abundance: -; d_gene: -; CDR3aa: CASSESGYGYTF; CDR3nt: TGTGCCAGCAGTGAATCCGGCTATGGCTACACCTTC
j_gene: TRBJ2-7; v_gene: TRBV7-9; abundance: -; d_gene: TRBD1; CDR3aa: CASSSGTGVSYEQYF; CDR3nt: TGTGCCAGCAGCTCCGGGACAGGGGTTTCCTACGAGCAGTACTTC
j_gene: TRBJ1-1; v_gene: TRBV4-2; abundance: few; d_gene: -; CDR3aa: CASSQDSRAIEAFF; CDR3nt: TGTGCCAGCAGCCAAGACAGCAGGGCCATTGAAGCTTTCTTT
j_gene: TRBJ2-4; v_gene: TRBV9; abundance: -; d_gene: TRBD1; CDR3aa: CASSARDSRTDWSIQYF; CDR3nt: TGTGCCAGCAGCGCCCGGGACAGTCGGACCGATTGGAGCATTCAGTACTTC
j_gene: TRBJ1-2; v_gene: TRBV5-4; abundance: -; d_gene: -; CDR3aa: CASSLSYRDYGYTF; CDR3nt: TGTGCCAGCAGCTTGTCTTACAGGGACTATGGCTACACCTTC
j_gene: TRBJ2-1; v_gene: TRBV6-4; abundance: -; d_gene: TRBD2; CDR3aa: CASSDSRLAGVYEQFF; CDR3nt: TGTGCCAGCAGTGACTCTAGGCTAGCGGGGGTGTATGAGCAGTTCTTC
j_gene: TRBJ2-3; v_gene: TRBV5-1; abundance: -; d_gene: -; CDR3aa: CASSLGVAVGTDTQYF; CDR3nt: TGCGCCAGCAGCTTGGGTGTAGCAGTGGGTACAGATACGCAGTATTTT
j_gene: TRBJ1-5; v_gene: TRBV4-1; abundance: -; d_gene: TRBD1; CDR3aa: CASSQTPGQGPKPQHF; CDR3nt: TGCGCCAGCAGCCAGACCCCGGGACAGGGGCCAAAGCCCCAGCATTTT
j_gene: TRBJ1-2; v_gene: TRBV5-1; abundance: once; d_gene: -; CDR3aa: CASSQYAGTWSNYGYTF; CDR3nt: TGCGCCAGCAGCCAATATGCCGGGACATGGTCTAACTATGGCTACACCTTC
j_gene: TRBJ2-3; v_gene: TRBV5-1; abundance: -; d_gene: TRBD2; CDR3aa: CASSDPAEVSGGTVDTQYF; CDR3nt: TGCGCCAGCAGCGACCCCGCGGAGGTTAGCGGGGGGACGGTAGATACGCAGTATTTT
j_gene: TRBJ1-4; v_gene: TRBV29-1; abundance: -; d_gene: -; CDR3aa: CSVVRGGDEKLFF; CDR3nt: TGCAGCGTTGTCCGAGGGGGGGATGAAAAACTGTTTTTT
j_gene: TRBJ1-5; v_gene: TRBV19; abundance: -; d_gene: -; CDR3aa: CASSLQGGNQPQHF; CDR3nt: TGTGCCAGTAGCTTGCAGGGCGGCAATCAGCCCCAGCATTTT
j_gene: TRBJ2-3; v_gene: TRBV6-5; abundance: -; d_gene: TRBD2; CDR3aa: CASRMTSGTDTQYF; CDR3nt: TGTGCCAGCAGGATGACTAGCGGCACAGATACGCAGTATTTT
j_gene: TRBJ2-7; v_gene: TRBV6-5; abundance: -; d_gene: TRBD2; CDR3aa: CASSAGRGGTYEQYF; CDR3nt: TGTGCCAGCAGCGCGGGGAGGGGCGGGACCTACGAGCAGTACTTC
j_gene: TRBJ2-7; v_gene: TRBV5-4; abundance: -; d_gene: TRBD2; CDR3aa: CASSLGLAGGRPYEQYF; CDR3nt: TGTGCCAGCAGCTTGGGACTAGCGGGAGGTAGGCCCTACGAGCAGTACTTC
j_gene: TRBJ2-7; v_gene: TRBV1; abundance: once; d_gene: -; CDR3aa: CGGTYEQYF; CDR3nt: TGCGGGGGGACCTACGAGCAGTACTTC
j_gene: TRBJ1-4; v_gene: TRBV5-1; abundance: -; d_gene: -; CDR3aa: CASSGRGKLFF; CDR3nt: TGCGCCAGCAGCGGGAGGGGAAAACTGTTTTTT
j_gene: TRBJ2-4; v_gene: TRBV23-1; abundance: -; d_gene: -; CDR3aa: CASSQSRVKNIQYF; CDR3nt: TGCGCCAGCAGTCAATCGCGGGTCAAAAACATTCAGTACTTC
j_gene: TRBJ1-1; v_gene: TRBV28; abundance: -; d_gene: TRBD1; CDR3aa: CASSLRGPREAFF; CDR3nt: TGTGCCAGCAGTTTAAGGGGGCCACGGGAAGCTTTCTTT
j_gene: TRBJ1-1; v_gene: TRBV5-4; abundance: once; d_gene: -; CDR3aa: CASRRRLNTEAFF; CDR3nt: TGTGCCAGCCGCAGGCGCCTGAACACTGAAGCTTTCTTT
j_gene: TRBJ1-1; v_gene: TRBV4-1; abundance: -; d_gene: TRBD1; CDR3aa: CASSQGDRGLTEAFF; CDR3nt: TGCGCCAGCAGCCAGGGTGACAGGGGGCTAACTGAAGCTTTCTTT
j_gene: TRBJ1-2; v_gene: TRBV6-2/TRBV6-3; abundance: once; d_gene: -; CDR3aa: CASSLGGALYGYTF; CDR3nt: TGTGCCAGCAGTTTAGGGGGGGCGCTTTATGGCTACACCTTC